What follows describes a single T cell receptor (beta chain). The data originate from a study of blood T cell repertoires in COVID-19. Background on the study: Samples of COVID-19 (acute and convalescent) were obtained from the United States, Italy and Spain. The analysed material was cDNA or gDNA that came from T cells, B-cell-depleted T cells, or PBMCs.

Per the original data handling: Using reference gene primer amplification, nucleated cell counts were estimated. The protocol was immunoSEQ multiplex PCR, while the TCRdb copy is restricted to in-frame clones and leaves out a portion. For V, J and clone size, that table is used; D and trimming come from the DNA. This repertoire shows 150,000 to 170,000 clones, roughly 80% found once; its top ten account for approximately 32%. The CDR3 is 14 amino acids. The V end was cut by 0 bases, the J end by 2 bases, with 8 bases between. Germline lookup yields CDR1 SGHRS and CDR2 YFSETQ. The source material was peripheral blood. The origin of this receptor is a woman aged 60-75 years with acute or convalescent COVID-19. The chain uses TRBV5-1 and TRBJ1-1; no clear D gene. The CDR3 protein is CASSLGVFNTEAFF. CDR3 bases: TGCGCCAGCAGCTTGGGAGTATTCAACACTGAAGCTTTCTTT.